This entry lists 2 T cell receptor beta chains sequenced from one sample in a study of blood T cell repertoires in COVID-19. Method: immunoSEQ multiplex PCR; TCRdb's copy keeps in-frame clones and lacks some. The sample includes 160,000 or so clones, roughly 80% of them seen just once. The material sequenced was peripheral blood. These receptors originate from a human donor in a cohort sampled during active COVID-19.

The rearrangement uses TRBV7-9 and TRBJ2-2, with no clear D. Trimming cost V 1 base and J 10 bases, with 10 bases left between them. Germline CDR1 SEHNR, CDR2 FQNEAQ (reference sequence). This CDR3 region has 13 residues. Written as DNA, the CDR3 is TGTGCCAGCAGCTTAGAGGTAGCCGCGGAGCTGTTTTTT. It codes for CASSLEVAAELFF.

V gene TRBV9 combines with J gene TRBJ2-3; D possibly corresponds to TRBD1 (5 bases). The ends were cut back, 2 bases at V and 2 bases at J, with 9 bases in the middle. The germline CDR1 and CDR2 sequences are SGDLS and YYNGEE. This CDR3 has 14 residues. In DNA, the CDR3 is TGTGCCAGCAGCGTCTCCAGGGACACAGATACGCAGTATTTT. As protein: CASSVSRDTDTQYF.